The 12 T cell receptor beta chains presented below share a single source sample, sequenced in a study of cytomegalovirus exposure and HLA in healthy donors. The PCR was carried out with 60 Vbeta primers and 13 Jbeta primers. Here immunoSEQ multiplex PCR was the method, and the copy in TCRdb shows in-frame clones only, minus some. Found here are 80,000 to 95,000 clones, around 79% of them singletons; the top ten hold approximately 6.5%. Sequencing was carried out using PBMCs. All receptors come from a female donor in good health and CMV-seronegative.

CDR3 protein: CASSGTSGRDTDTQYF. CDR3 in DNA: TGTGCCAGCAGTGGGACTAGCGGGAGAGATACAGATACGCAGTATTTT. The V and J genes are TRBV28 and TRBJ2-3; 14 nucleotides align to TRBD2. V gave up 5 bases and J gave up 3 bases; unmatched junction bases: 4. CDR3 length equals 16 residues. The germline V gene has CDR1 MDHEN and CDR2 SYDVKM.

The genes are TRBV27 and TRBJ1-5, with D hard to call. This CDR3 spans 14 amino acids. Per the germline V gene, CDR1 is MNHEY and CDR2 is SMNVEV (reference sequence). Trimming cost V 6 bases and J 0 bases, with 9 bases left between them. The CDR3 DNA follows: TGTGCCAGCAGCCGGGTTCTTAGCAATCAGCCCCAGCATTTT. Protein sequence: CASSRVLSNQPQHF.

The chain recombines TRBV7-2 with TRBJ1-6; 7 bases are a match to TRBD1. V shed 2 bases, J shed 0 bases, and the junction held 7 bases outside the gene matches. This CDR3 is built from 18 residues. Germline CDR1 reads SGHTA; CDR2 reads FQGNSA. CDR3 nucleotide sequence: TGTGCCAGCAGCTTATTGGGGACAGCGAGCTCCTATAATTCACCCCTCCACTTT. This translates into CASSLLGTASSYNSPLHF.

This chain joins TRBV14 and TRBJ1-2; the match to TRBD1 covers 10 bases. The ends lost 4 bases at V and 5 bases at J; junction bases unmatched: 7. CDR1 and CDR2 from the germline V gene are SGHDN and FVKESK. This CDR3 contains 15 residues. The CDR3 DNA is TGTGCCAGCAGCCGCGGACAGGGGGATTCATATGGCTACACCTTC. It translates to CASSRGQGDSYGYTF.

The genes are TRBV6-5 and TRBJ1-5; no definite D call. The CDR3 runs 13 residues. Germline lookup yields CDR1 MNHEY and CDR2 SVGAGI. V was clipped by 6 bases and J by 4 bases, with 10 bases between them. Written as DNA, the CDR3 is TGTGCCAGCAGCCCCGCCGAGAATCAGCCCCAGCATTTT. Translated, it gives CASSPAENQPQHF.

V is TRBV12-5 and J is TRBJ2-3; a possible D gene is TRBD1 (5 bases). This CDR3 comprises 12 residues. Germline loops: CDR1 LGHNT, CDR2 FRNRAP. The V gene lost 8 bases and the J gene lost 4 bases, with 10 bases spanning the gap. CDR3 sequence reads: CASSRGSDTQYF. In DNA form, the CDR3 reads TGTGCTAGTTCAAGGGGATCAGATACGCAGTATTTT.

The chain couples TRBV5-4 to TRBJ1-1, with 11 nucleotides matching TRBD1. The J segment lost 5 bases and the V segment lost 0 bases, leaving 3 bases of the junction unmatched. CDR3 length equals 15 residues. Per germline, CDR1 SGHNT and CDR2 YYREEE (reference sequence). DNA for the CDR3: TGTGCCAGCAGCTTGGCTGGGACAGGGGGTACTGAAGCTTTCTTT. Amino acids: CASSLAGTGGTEAFF.

The chain couples TRBV6-5 to TRBJ1-1, with D possibly being TRBD1 (5 bases). V lost 7 bases to trimming and J lost 5 bases, with 14 bases between them. The CDR3 runs 13 residues. CDR1 is MNHEY, CDR2 SVGAGI, per germline. The CDR3 loop reads CASNKYGGTEAFF. For the CDR3, the DNA is TGTGCCAGCAATAAGTACGGGGGGACTGAAGCTTTCTTT.

The chain recombines TRBV10-3 with TRBJ2-2; 11 bases map to TRBD2. CDR3 length: 15 residues. V shed 7 bases and J 3 bases; nucleotides not matched to a gene: 4. Looked up from germline, CDR1 is ENHRY and CDR2 is SYGVKD. The CDR3 DNA follows: TGTGCCATCAAAGGGACTAGCGGTTACACCGGGGAGCTGTTTTTT. Amino acids: CAIKGTSGYTGELFF.

This chain joins TRBV5-1 and TRBJ2-7; 7 nucleotides match TRBD2. This CDR3 has 17 amino acids. Germline V lookup: CDR1 SGHRS, CDR2 YFSETQ. Trimming at V came to 5 bases and at J to 6 bases, leaving 20 bases not matched to a gene. The chain's CDR3 is CASSTWFPGTSGGEQYF. In DNA form, the CDR3 reads TGCGCCAGCAGTACGTGGTTCCCCGGGACTTCGGGGGGCGAGCAGTACTTC.

The chain has TRBV7-8 and TRBJ2-1; 12 bases match TRBD2. Trimming at V came to 1 base and at J to 6 bases, leaving 4 bases not matched to a gene. The CDR3 contains 16 residues. Germline V gene data show CDR1 as SGHVS and CDR2 as FQNEAQ. The CDR3 DNA reads as TGTGCCAGCAGCTTAGGGCTAGCGGGAGGGCCCAATGAGCAGTTCTTC. Translating gives CASSLGLAGGPNEQFF.

This clone turned up a few times. The chain links TRBV5-6 to TRBJ1-2, with D tentatively TRBD1 (5 bases). The CDR3 spans 13 residues. Germline CDR1 reads SGHDT; CDR2 reads YYEEEE. Trimming took off 5 bases at V and 3 bases at J, with 11 bases between the two ends. CDR3 DNA: TGTGCCAGCAGTTCCGGGACTTACTATGGCTACACCTTC. Translation: CASSSGTYYGYTF.